Listed below are T cell receptor beta chains from one sample, sequenced in a study of cytomegalovirus exposure and HLA in healthy donors. Assay used: immunoSEQ multiplex PCR; TCRdb lists only in-frame clones, some missing. Of 150,000 to 200,000 clones detected, roughly 79% appear once; the ten largest clones hold around 3%. The specimen was PBMCs. These receptors all stem from a male donor in good health and CMV-seronegative. Both conserved end residues are part of each CDR3. Expanded clones get a size class; other rows say once, few or many, or leave the size out.

TRBJ1-2	TRBV4-2	.	CASSQSGGYGYTF
TRBJ2-1	TRBV6-6	once	CASSYIAGGYNEQFF
TRBJ1-5	TRBV4-1	.	CASSQVDGIENQPQHF
TRBJ1-5	TRBV5-1	.	CASREDPNQPQHF
TRBJ2-3	TRBV7-7	.	CASSTGLARTDTQYF
TRBJ2-1	TRBV7-7	few	CASSPDPRAGVYNEQFF
TRBJ1-5	TRBV6-5	.	CASRPTGSSNQPQHF
TRBJ1-3	TRBV18	.	CASSRETPLSGNTIYF
TRBJ2-3	TRBV11-3	.	CASSLGSSDTQYF
TRBJ1-5	TRBV19	.	CASSNPPDTAQHF
TRBJ2-5	TRBV6-6	.	CASSQRDSGETQYF
TRBJ2-1	TRBV7-3	.	CASSPPGLAGINEQFF
TRBJ2-1	TRBV25-1	.	CASSRSGAHNEQFF
TRBJ2-1	TRBV27	few	CASSSRLGFNNEQFF
TRBJ1-5	TRBV7-2	once	CASSFGQEDQPQHF
TRBJ1-2	TRBV9	.	CASSGRNYGYTF
TRBJ2-3	TRBV6-5	.	CASRIAGGTDTQYF
TRBJ2-7	TRBV6-5	.	CASSYARGGGEQYF
TRBJ2-1	TRBV4-3	.	CASSQAAGGPGNEQFF
TRBJ2-1	TRBV28	.	CASSETSGSRNEQFF
TRBJ2-1	TRBV9	.	CASSVGGLAGPSYNEQFF
TRBJ2-3	TRBV7-2	.	CASSLSLDTQYF
TRBJ1-1	TRBV11-2	.	CASSRGPGVGGVTEAFF
TRBJ2-7	TRBV19	.	CASSMRQETYEQYF
TRBJ1-6	TRBV30	.	CAWNPGGNSPLHF
TRBJ1-5	TRBV19	.	CASSGYTGNQPQHF
TRBJ2-3	TRBV27	few	CASSPRLAGTHTQYF
TRBJ1-1	TRBV11-2	.	CASDAWAGNMNTEAFF
TRBJ1-5	TRBV25-1	.	CASSERQGNQPQHF
TRBJ1-1	TRBV30	few	CAWFAGMNTEAFF
TRBJ2-1	TRBV19	.	CASTYGTSGGVYNEQFF
TRBJ1-1	TRBV6-6	.	CASSYWGGAMNTEAFF
TRBJ2-1	TRBV7-3	.	CASSLVSVDSTPNEQFF
TRBJ1-1	TRBV6-5	.	CASSPDSTEAFF
TRBJ2-3	TRBV6-6	.	CASSGQGVTDTQYF
TRBJ1-3	TRBV19	.	CASSTSGFGPTGGNGNTIYF
TRBJ2-5	TRBV6-5	.	CASSFGQGAPETQYF
TRBJ1-1	TRBV28	.	CASSFLRRERAFF
TRBJ2-3	TRBV7-9	.	CASSLAGGTDTQYF
TRBJ2-1	TRBV4-1	.	CASSPGGRYNEQFF
TRBJ1-5	TRBV30	.	CAWSSRQGLSQPQHF
TRBJ1-5	TRBV11-2	.	CASSLDRQANQPQHF
TRBJ2-5	TRBV30	.	CAWGRRDRSWETQYF
TRBJ1-5	TRBV6-6	.	CASSGQGADQPQHF
TRBJ1-5	TRBV18	.	CASSPTGGTQQPQHF
TRBJ2-7	TRBV6-1	few	CASSLLQGAEQYF
TRBJ2-7	TRBV15	.	CATSRATSRGEQYF